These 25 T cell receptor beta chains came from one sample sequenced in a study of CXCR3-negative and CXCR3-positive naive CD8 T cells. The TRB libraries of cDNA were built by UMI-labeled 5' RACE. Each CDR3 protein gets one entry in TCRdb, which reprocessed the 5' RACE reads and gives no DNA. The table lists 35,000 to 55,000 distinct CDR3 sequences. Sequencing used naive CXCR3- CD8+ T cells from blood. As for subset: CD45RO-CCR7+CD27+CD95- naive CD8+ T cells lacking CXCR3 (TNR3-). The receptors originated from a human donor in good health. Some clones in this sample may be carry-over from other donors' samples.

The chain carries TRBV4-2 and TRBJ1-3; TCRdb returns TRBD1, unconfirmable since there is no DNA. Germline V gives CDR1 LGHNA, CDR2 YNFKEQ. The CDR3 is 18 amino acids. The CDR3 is CASSQYPDREVAGNTIYF.

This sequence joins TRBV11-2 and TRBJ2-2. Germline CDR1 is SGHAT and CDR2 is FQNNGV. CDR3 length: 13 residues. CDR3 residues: CASSLAVTGELFF.

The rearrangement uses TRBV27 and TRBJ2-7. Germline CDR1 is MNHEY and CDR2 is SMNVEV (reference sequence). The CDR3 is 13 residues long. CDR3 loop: CASSVGISYEQYF.

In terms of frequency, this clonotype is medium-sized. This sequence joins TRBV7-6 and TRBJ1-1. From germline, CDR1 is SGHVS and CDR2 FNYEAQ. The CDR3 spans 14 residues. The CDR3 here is CASSLAGMNTEAFF.

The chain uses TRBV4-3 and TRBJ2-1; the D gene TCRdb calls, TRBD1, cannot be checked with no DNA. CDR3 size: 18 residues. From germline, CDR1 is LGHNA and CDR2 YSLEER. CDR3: CASSQDHQQGLTNNEQFF.

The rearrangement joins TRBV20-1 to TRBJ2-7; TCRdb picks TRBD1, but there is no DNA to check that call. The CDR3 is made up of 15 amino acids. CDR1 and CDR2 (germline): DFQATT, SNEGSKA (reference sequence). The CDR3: CSARDLPGGTYEQYF.

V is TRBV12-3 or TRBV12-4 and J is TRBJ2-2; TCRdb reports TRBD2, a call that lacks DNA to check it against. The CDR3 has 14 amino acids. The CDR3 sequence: CASSSGLASGELFF.

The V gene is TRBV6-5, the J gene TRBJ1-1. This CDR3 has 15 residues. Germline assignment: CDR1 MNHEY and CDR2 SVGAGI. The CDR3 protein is CASSYSALIHTEAFF.

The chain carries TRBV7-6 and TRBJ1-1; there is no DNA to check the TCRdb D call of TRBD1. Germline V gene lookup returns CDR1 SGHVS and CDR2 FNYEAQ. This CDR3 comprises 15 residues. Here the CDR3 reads CASSSRQGTNTEAFF. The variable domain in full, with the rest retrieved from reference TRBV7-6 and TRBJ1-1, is GAGVSQSPRYKVTKRGQDVALRCDPISGHVSLYWYRQALGQGPEFLTYFNYEAQQDKSGLPNDRFSAERPEGSISTLTIQRTEQRDSAMYRCASSSRQGTNTEAFFGQGTRLTVV.

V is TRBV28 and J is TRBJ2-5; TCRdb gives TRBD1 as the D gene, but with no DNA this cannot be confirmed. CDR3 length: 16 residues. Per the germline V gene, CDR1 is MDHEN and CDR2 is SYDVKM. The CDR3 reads CASSLHDRGSGSAQYF.

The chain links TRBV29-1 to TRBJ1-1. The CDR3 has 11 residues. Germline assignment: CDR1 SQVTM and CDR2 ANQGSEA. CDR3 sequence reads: CSVGKGTEAFF.

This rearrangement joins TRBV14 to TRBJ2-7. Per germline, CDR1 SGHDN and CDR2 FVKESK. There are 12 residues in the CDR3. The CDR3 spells CASSQDSSEQYF. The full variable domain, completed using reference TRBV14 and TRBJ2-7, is EAGVTQFPSHSVIEKGQTVTLRCDPISGHDNLYWYRRVMGKEIKFLLHFVKESKQDESGMPNNRFLAERTGGTYSTLKVQPAELEDSGVYFCASSQDSSEQYFGPGTRLTVT.

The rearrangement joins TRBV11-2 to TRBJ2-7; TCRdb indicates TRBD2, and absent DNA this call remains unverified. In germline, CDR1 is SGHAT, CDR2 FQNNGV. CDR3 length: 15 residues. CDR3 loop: CASSLLGQISYEQYF.

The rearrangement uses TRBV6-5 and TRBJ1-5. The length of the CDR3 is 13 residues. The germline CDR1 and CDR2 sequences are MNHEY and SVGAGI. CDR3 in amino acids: CASRLQGNQPQHF.

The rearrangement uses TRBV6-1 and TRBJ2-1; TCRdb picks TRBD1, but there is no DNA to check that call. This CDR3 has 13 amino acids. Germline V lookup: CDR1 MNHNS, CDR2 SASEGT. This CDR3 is CASSYRTGNEQFF.

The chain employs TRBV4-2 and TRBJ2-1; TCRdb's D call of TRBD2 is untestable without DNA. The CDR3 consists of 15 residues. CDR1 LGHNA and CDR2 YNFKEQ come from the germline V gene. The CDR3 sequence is CASSPWEASGNEQFF.

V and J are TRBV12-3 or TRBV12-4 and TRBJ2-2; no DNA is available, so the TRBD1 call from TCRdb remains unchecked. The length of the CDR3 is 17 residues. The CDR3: CASSLNRGRLNTGELFF.

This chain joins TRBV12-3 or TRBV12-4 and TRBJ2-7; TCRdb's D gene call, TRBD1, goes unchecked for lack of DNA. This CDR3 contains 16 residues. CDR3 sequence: CASSLSSGTISYEQYF.

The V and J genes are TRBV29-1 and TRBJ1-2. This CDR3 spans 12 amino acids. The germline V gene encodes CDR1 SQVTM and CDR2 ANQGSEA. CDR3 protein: CSVVRGNRGYTF.

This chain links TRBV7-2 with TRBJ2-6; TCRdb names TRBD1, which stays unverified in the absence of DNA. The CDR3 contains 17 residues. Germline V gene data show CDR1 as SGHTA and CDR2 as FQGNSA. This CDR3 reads CASSSRDRVEGANVLTF. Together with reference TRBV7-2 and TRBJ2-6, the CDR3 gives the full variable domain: GAGVSQSPSNKVTEKGKDVELRCDPISGHTALYWYRQSLGQGLEFLIYFQGNSAPDKSGLPSDRFSAERTGGSVSTLTIQRTQQEDSAVYLCASSSRDRVEGANVLTFGAGSRLTVL.

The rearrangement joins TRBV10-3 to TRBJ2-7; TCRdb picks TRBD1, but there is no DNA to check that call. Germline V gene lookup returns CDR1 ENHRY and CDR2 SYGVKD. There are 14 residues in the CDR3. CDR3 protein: CATRTGRDIYEQYF.

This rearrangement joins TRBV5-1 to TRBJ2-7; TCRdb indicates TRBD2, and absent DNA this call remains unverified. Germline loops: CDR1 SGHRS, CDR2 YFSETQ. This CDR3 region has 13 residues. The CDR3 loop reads CASRGTSSDEQYF.

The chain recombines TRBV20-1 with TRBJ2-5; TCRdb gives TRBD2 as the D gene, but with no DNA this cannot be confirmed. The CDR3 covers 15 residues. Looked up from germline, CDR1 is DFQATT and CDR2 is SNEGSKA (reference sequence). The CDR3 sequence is CSARGLADERETQYF.

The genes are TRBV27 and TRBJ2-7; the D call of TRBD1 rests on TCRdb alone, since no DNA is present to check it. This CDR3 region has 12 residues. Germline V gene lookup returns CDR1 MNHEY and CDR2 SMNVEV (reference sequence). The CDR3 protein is CASGQSGYEQYF.

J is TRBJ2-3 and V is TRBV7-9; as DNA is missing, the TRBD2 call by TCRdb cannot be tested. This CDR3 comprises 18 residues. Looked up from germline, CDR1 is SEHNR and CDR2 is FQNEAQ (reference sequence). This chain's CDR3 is CASSLDLFWTSGTDTQYF.